These 21 T cell receptor beta chains originate from one sample sequenced in a study of cytomegalovirus exposure and HLA in healthy donors. TCRdb's copy holds only in-frame clones and misses some; the assay was immunoSEQ multiplex PCR. Of roughly 76,000 clones in the sample, 94% were seen once. Sequencing was done on a sample of PBMCs. The receptors were gathered from a man between 18 and 35 years old in good health and CMV-seropositive.

V gene TRBV5-8 combines with J gene TRBJ2-1; TRBD2 agrees at 7 bases. V gave up 3 bases and J gave up 13 bases; unmatched junction bases: 10. Germline V gene lookup returns CDR1 SGHTS and CDR2 YDEGEE. The CDR3 is made up of 13 amino acids. Written as DNA, the CDR3 is TGTGCCAGCAGCTCGCTGGGGGAGGGACTTCAGTTCTTC. Translated: CASSSLGEGLQFF.

V is TRBV14 and J is TRBJ2-7; D is perhaps TRBD2 (6 bases). Germline V lookup: CDR1 SGHDN, CDR2 FVKESK. This CDR3 comprises 15 residues. V was shortened by 3 bases and J by 2 bases, with 14 bases between the two germline ends. The CDR3 protein is CASSHYGSATYEQYF. The CDR3 DNA reads TGTGCCAGCAGCCATTACGGGAGCGCCACCTACGAGCAGTACTTC.

The CDR3: CATSRDRSQPQHF. CDR3 DNA: TGTGCCACCAGCAGGGACAGGTCCCAGCCCCAGCATTTT. V gene TRBV15 combines with J gene TRBJ1-5; the match to TRBD1 covers 7 bases. Unmatched junction bases numbered 3, after V lost 3 bases and J lost 7 bases. CDR3 length equals 13 residues. The germline V gene encodes CDR1 LNHNV and CDR2 YYDKDF (reference sequence).

The gene calls are TRBV16 and TRBJ2-2; TRBD1 matches at 7 bases. After removal of 4 bases from V and 5 bases from J, the junction contained 13 bases not matched to a gene. The CDR3 has 17 amino acids. Germline V lookup: CDR1 KGHSY, CDR2 FQNENV. CDR3 DNA: TGTGCCAGCAGCCCTGGGTGGGACAGCTCGGATACCGGGGAGCTGTTTTTT. Residues: CASSPGWDSSDTGELFF.

V is TRBV11-2 and J is TRBJ1-1; 8 nucleotides align to TRBD1. J lost 5 bases, V lost 8 bases, and 4 bases had no gene match. This CDR3 has 12 amino acids. Germline V gene lookup returns CDR1 SGHAT and CDR2 FQNNGV. The CDR3 nucleotides are TGTGCCAGCGATACAGGGGGTACTGAAGCTTTCTTT. It is translated as CASDTGGTEAFF. Variable domain in full (rest from reference TRBV11-2 and TRBJ1-1): EAGVAQSPRYKIIEKRQSVAFWCNPISGHATLYWYQQILGQGPKLLIQFQNNGVVDDSQLPKDRFSAERLKGVDSTLKIQPAKLEDSAVYLCASDTGGTEAFFGQGTRLTVV.

In DNA, the CDR3 is TGTGCCTGGACGGGAGGGGCCGGGGAAAAACTGTTTTTT. Translated: CAWTGGAGEKLFF. V is TRBV30 and J is TRBJ1-4; D possibly corresponds to TRBD1 (5 bases). Trimming shortened V by 4 bases and J by 8 bases, and 14 bases separated the two germline ends. In germline, CDR1 is GTSNPN, CDR2 SVGIG (reference sequence). The CDR3 runs 13 residues. Looking up the rest from reference TRBV30 and TRBJ1-4 gives the full variable domain: SQTIHQWPATLVQPVGSPLSLECTVEGTSNPNLYWYRQAAGRGLQLLFYSVGIGQISSEVPQNLSASRPQDRQFILSSKKLLLSDSGFYLCAWTGGAGEKLFFGSGTQLSVL.

The chain couples TRBV28 to TRBJ1-5; TRBD1 aligns across 7 bases. The germline CDR1 and CDR2 sequences are MDHEN and SYDVKM. V was pared by 3 bases and J by 11 bases, with 10 bases of the junction left unmatched. CDR3 length equals 14 residues. The chain's CDR3 is CASSFGRGSVTQHF. The CDR3 DNA is TGTGCCAGCAGTTTTGGCAGGGGGTCGGTGACCCAGCATTTT.

The rearrangement uses TRBV19 and TRBJ2-2; 8 bases line up with TRBD2. The junction had 13 bases not matched to a gene; V was cut back by 3 bases and J by 7 bases. Germline V gene sequence: CDR1 LNHDA, CDR2 SQIVND (reference sequence). The CDR3 runs 17 residues. The CDR3 coding sequence is TGTGCCAGTAGTATGGAGTACGGAGCGGGAGTTGGCGGGGAGCTGTTTTTT. Encoded protein: CASSMEYGAGVGGELFF. The full variable domain, in which reference TRBV19 and TRBJ2-2 provide the parts outside the CDR3, is DGGITQSPKYLFRKEGQNVTLSCEQNLNHDAMYWYRQDPGQGLRLIYYSQIVNDFQKGDIAEGYSVSREKKESFPLTVTSAQKNPTAFYLCASSMEYGAGVGGELFFGEGSRLTVL.

J is TRBJ2-3 and V is TRBV2; 12 bases are a match to TRBD2. Per the germline V gene, CDR1 is SNHLY and CDR2 is FYNNEI. V was pared by 7 bases and J by 0 bases, with 8 bases of the junction left unmatched. The CDR3 sequence is 17 residues long. CDR3: CASTIASGRDSTDTQYF. The CDR3 nucleotides read TGTGCCAGCACCATTGCTAGCGGGAGGGATAGCACAGATACGCAGTATTTT. Full variable domain (missing parts from reference TRBV2 and TRBJ2-3): EPEVTQTPSHQVTQMGQEVILRCVPISNHLYFYWYRQILGQKVEFLVSFYNNEISEKSEIFDDQFSVERPDGSNFTLKIRSTKLEDSAMYFCASTIASGRDSTDTQYFGPGTRLTVL.

This rearrangement joins TRBV7-3 to TRBJ2-3, with 8 bases that match TRBD2. Per germline, CDR1 SGHTA and CDR2 FQGTGA. Unmatched junction bases numbered 9, after V lost 5 bases and J lost 2 bases. This CDR3 contains 16 residues. The CDR3 region is CASSPQLAEPTDTQYF. The DNA of the CDR3 is TGTGCCAGCAGCCCCCAACTAGCGGAGCCCACAGATACGCAGTATTTT. The variable domain in full, with the rest retrieved from reference TRBV7-3 and TRBJ2-3, is GAGVSQTPSNKVTEKGKYVELRCDPISGHTALYWYRQSLGQGPEFLIYFQGTGAADDSGLPNDRFFAVRPEGSVSTLKIQRTERGDSAVYLCASSPQLAEPTDTQYFGPGTRLTVL.

V usage is TRBV28 and J usage is TRBJ2-7; TRBD1 is a possible D gene (5 bases). Germline assignment: CDR1 MDHEN and CDR2 SYDVKM. The CDR3 extends over 16 amino acids. V lost 6 bases, J lost 1 base, and 19 bases lay in between. The CDR3 DNA reads as TGTGCCAGCAGCTTTGGATTTCGGACACGATCCTACGAGCAGTACTTC. Amino acid sequence: CASSFGFRTRSYEQYF.

The gene calls are TRBV20-1 and TRBJ1-4, with a tentative D call TRBD1 (5 bases). Trimming cost V 7 bases and J 7 bases, with 7 bases left between them. There are 10 residues in the CDR3. The germline CDR1 and CDR2 sequences are DFQATT and SNEGSKA (reference sequence). The CDR3 bases are TGCAGTGTCCAGGGTGAAAAACTGTTTTTT. This gives the protein CSVQGEKLFF.

In this sample, this clone turned up a few times. The V gene is TRBV7-8, the J gene TRBJ2-5, with 8 bases that match TRBD1. The CDR3 is made up of 16 amino acids. CDR1 SGHVS and CDR2 FQNEAQ come from the germline V gene. V trimming: 1 base; J trimming: 5 bases; junction bases outside the gene matches: 9. The CDR3 nucleotides read TGTGCCAGCAGCTTAGTGCACAGGGGGTTGCGGGAGACCCAGTACTTC. This translates into CASSLVHRGLRETQYF.

The V gene is TRBV6-5, the J gene TRBJ2-2, with unresolved D. V was cut by 4 bases and J by 4 bases, with 10 bases left in between. Germline V gene sequence: CDR1 MNHEY, CDR2 SVGAGI. CDR3 size: 14 residues. The DNA for the CDR3 is TGTGCCAGCAGTTCCACCCCGGGCACCGGGGAGCTGTTTTTT. This sequence encodes CASSSTPGTGELFF.

The chain carries TRBV5-8 and TRBJ2-7; D unresolved. V lost 5 bases to trimming and J lost 3 bases, with 12 bases between them. The germline V gene encodes CDR1 SGHTS and CDR2 YDEGEE. This CDR3 contains 13 residues. CDR3: CASSHDNRYEQYF. Here the CDR3 DNA reads TGTGCCAGCAGTCATGACAACCGCTACGAGCAGTACTTC.

The V and J genes are TRBV27 and TRBJ2-1; no reliable D call. The V gene lost 6 bases and the J gene lost 3 bases, with 15 bases spanning the gap. The CDR3 length is 15 residues. Germline lookup yields CDR1 MNHEY and CDR2 SMNVEV (reference sequence). CDR3 nucleotides: TGTGCCAGCAGCTTAATCCACGAGTTCTACAATGAGCAGTTCTTC. Translated, it gives CASSLIHEFYNEQFF.

This clone was detected only once. The rearrangement uses TRBV28 and TRBJ2-7; 11 bases line up with TRBD1. Losses at the gene ends were 3 bases for V and 7 bases for J; bases not matched to a gene: 5. Germline CDR1 reads MDHEN; CDR2 reads SYDVKM. The CDR3 spans 14 residues. The CDR3 nucleotides read TGTGCCAGCAGTTTTTTGGGACAGGGGGGAGAGCAGTACTTC. Translation gives CASSFLGQGGEQYF. The variable domain in full, with the rest retrieved from reference TRBV28 and TRBJ2-7, is DVKVTQSSRYLVKRTGEKVFLECVQDMDHENMFWYRQDPGLGLRLIYFSYDVKMKEKGDIPEGYSVSREKKERFSLILESASTNQTSMYLCASSFLGQGGEQYFGPGTRLTVT.

The V and J genes are TRBV9 and TRBJ1-3, with D unclear. Deletions cut 3 bases from V and 0 bases from J, with 4 bases between. This CDR3 spans 13 amino acids. Germline loops: CDR1 SGDLS, CDR2 YYNGEE. CDR3 loop: CASSDTSGNTIYF. The DNA of the CDR3 is TGTGCCAGCAGCGACACCTCTGGAAACACCATATATTTT.

The V and J genes are TRBV28 and TRBJ1-5; no clear D. The CDR3 has 16 amino acids. Trimming stripped 3 bases from V and 1 base from J, with 13 bases between. The germline CDR1 and CDR2 sequences are MDHEN and SYDVKM. The CDR3 loop is CASSLDQVFSNQPQHF. CDR3 sequence (DNA): TGTGCCAGCAGTTTGGATCAGGTCTTCAGCAATCAGCCCCAGCATTTT.

The genes are TRBV19 and TRBJ2-7, with D perhaps TRBD1 (5 bases). CDR3 length equals 15 residues. V was trimmed by 3 bases and J by 3 bases, leaving 15 bases between them. CDR1 is LNHDA, CDR2 SQIVND, per germline (reference sequence). CDR3 nucleotides: TGTGCCAGTAGTATGGGGCAATTAGGTTACTACGAGCAGTACTTC. Translating gives CASSMGQLGYYEQYF.

In the case of this clone: One junction end does not reproduce the germline sequence, and a read error may be involved. This sequence joins TRBV5-1 and TRBJ1-5; D gene uncertain. Germline values: CDR1 SGHRS, CDR2 YFSETQ. The CDR3 totals 17 residues. The CDR3 here is CASSLDGFTGSNQPQNF. CDR3 DNA: TGCGCCAGCAGCTTGGATGGGTTTACGGGAAGCAATCAGCCCCAGAATTTT.